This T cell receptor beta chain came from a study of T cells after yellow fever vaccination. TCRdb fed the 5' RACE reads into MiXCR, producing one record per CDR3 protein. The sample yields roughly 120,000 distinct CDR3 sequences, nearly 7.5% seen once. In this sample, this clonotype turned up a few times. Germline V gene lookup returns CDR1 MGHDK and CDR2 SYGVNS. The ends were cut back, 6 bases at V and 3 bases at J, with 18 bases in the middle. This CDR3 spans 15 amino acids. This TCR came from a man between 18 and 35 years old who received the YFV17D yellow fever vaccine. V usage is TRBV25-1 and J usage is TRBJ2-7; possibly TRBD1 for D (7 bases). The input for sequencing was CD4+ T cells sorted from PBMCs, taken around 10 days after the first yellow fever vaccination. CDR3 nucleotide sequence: TGTGCCAGCAGGGAGGGGGACAGTTGGTTCTACGAGCAGTACTTC. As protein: CASREGDSWFYEQYF.